The 31 T cell receptor beta chains presented below share a single source sample, sequenced in a study of tumor-infiltrating lymphocytes in localized non-small cell lung cancer. The protocol was immunoSEQ multiplex PCR, while the TCRdb copy is restricted to in-frame clones and leaves out a portion. This repertoire shows roughly 15,000 clones, roughly two thirds found once; its top ten account for approximately 5.4%. Source material: lung tumor tissue. These receptors were taken from a human donor with non-small cell lung cancer.

CDR3 DNA: TGTGCCAGTAGCGGGGACAGATCCTATGGCTACACCTTC. This translates into CASSGDRSYGYTF. The rearrangement joins TRBV19 to TRBJ1-2, with 7 bases matching TRBD1. J lost 4 bases, V lost 6 bases, and 5 bases had no gene match. CDR1 and CDR2 (germline): LNHDA, SQIVND (reference sequence). This CDR3 region has 13 residues.

The chain is built from TRBV28 and TRBJ2-4; either TRBD1 or TRBD2 may fit D (5 bases each). Germline V CDR1 and CDR2: MDHEN, SYDVKM. Trimming removed 2 bases from V and 6 bases from J, with 11 bases in between. The CDR3 contains 14 residues. The CDR3 sequence: CASSLGGVGNIQYF. In DNA form, the CDR3 reads TGTGCCAGCAGTTTAGGGGGAGTAGGAAACATTCAGTACTTC.

The V and J genes are TRBV7-9 and TRBJ2-3; 9 nucleotides agree with TRBD2. The CDR3 is 14 amino acids. Germline assignment: CDR1 SEHNR and CDR2 FQNEAQ (reference sequence). With 1 base clipped from V and 5 bases from J, the junction kept 1 base outside the gene matches. The CDR3 region has the DNA TGTGCCAGCAGCTTAGGACTAGCGGAAGATACGCAGTATTTT. Encoded protein: CASSLGLAEDTQYF.

This clone came up a few times. V gene TRBV7-9 combines with J gene TRBJ1-2; no clear D. The CDR3 runs to 17 residues. With 3 bases removed from V and 4 bases from J, the gap between germline ends came to 21 bases. Germline assignment: CDR1 SEHNR and CDR2 FQNEAQ (reference sequence). The chain's CDR3 is CASSFVGGTNFIYGYTF. Here the CDR3 DNA reads TGTGCCAGCAGCTTTGTGGGTGGCACCAACTTCATCTATGGCTACACCTTC.

The chain couples TRBV6-1 to TRBJ2-7; the D gene is possibly TRBD1 (5 bases). Germline CDR1 MNHNS, CDR2 SASEGT. The CDR3 is 14 amino acids. With 4 bases removed from V and 1 base from J, the gap between germline ends came to 11 bases. The CDR3 DNA sequence: TGTGCCAGCAGTGCCCCCTACAGGTCCTACGAGCAGTACTTC. It specifies CASSAPYRSYEQYF.

J is TRBJ2-1 and V is TRBV6-5; 9 nucleotides align to TRBD2. This CDR3 has 15 residues. The germline gives CDR1 MNHEY, CDR2 SVGAGI. Trimming cost V 0 bases and J 5 bases; bases outside gene matches: 2. The CDR3: CASSYSRLADNEQFF. CDR3 nucleotides: TGTGCCAGCAGTTACTCAAGACTAGCGGACAATGAGCAGTTCTTC.

The rearrangement joins TRBV5-1 to TRBJ2-3; D is ambiguous. This CDR3 has 14 residues. The germline CDR1 and CDR2 sequences are SGHRS and YFSETQ. V dropped 0 bases and J dropped 0 bases, with 5 bases sitting between them. The DNA for the CDR3 is TGCGCCAGCAGCTTGGCACAGAGCACAGATACGCAGTATTTT. As protein: CASSLAQSTDTQYF.

V usage is TRBV14 and J usage is TRBJ2-7; tentatively, D is TRBD2 (6 bases). The CDR3 is 15 residues long. CDR1 is SGHDN and CDR2 is FVKESK in the germline V gene. The ends were cut back, 4 bases at V and 3 bases at J, with 16 bases in the middle. The CDR3 DNA is TGTGCCAGCAGCCGCTGGAGGGCCGGACGCTACGAGCAGTACTTC. This sequence encodes CASSRWRAGRYEQYF.

This chain connects TRBV7-2 to TRBJ1-2; perhaps TRBD1 as D (5 bases). There are 12 residues in the CDR3. Per germline, CDR1 SGHTA and CDR2 FQGNSA. Between the trimmed V and J ends, which lost 4 bases and 4 bases, there was a span of 7 bases. The CDR3 DNA is TGTGCCAGCAGCTCACAGGTCTATGGCTACACCTTC. This encodes CASSSQVYGYTF.

This clone counts as medium-sized. The V gene is TRBV7-2, the J gene TRBJ2-7, with 16 bases lining up with TRBD2. Germline V gene lookup returns CDR1 SGHTA and CDR2 FQGNSA. Unmatched junction bases numbered 7, after V lost 4 bases and J lost 7 bases. This CDR3 contains 16 residues. DNA of the CDR3: TGTGCCAGCAGCTCCGCCGGGACTAGCGGGAGGGGGGAGCAGTACTTC. This gives the protein CASSSAGTSGRGEQYF.

The chain recombines TRBV19 with TRBJ1-2; 7 bases map to TRBD1. The germline CDR1 and CDR2 sequences are LNHDA and SQIVND (reference sequence). The CDR3 consists of 14 residues. The ends lost 8 bases at V and 0 bases at J; junction bases unmatched: 6. The chain's CDR3 is CASSGQAANYGYTF. The CDR3 DNA reads as TGTGCCAGTTCAGGACAGGCGGCTAACTATGGCTACACCTTC.

The count of this clone is one. J is TRBJ2-7 and V is TRBV11-2, with D tentatively TRBD1 (6 bases). The CDR3 totals 14 residues. V lost 3 bases and J lost 2, with 11 bases in between. Germline V gene data show CDR1 as SGHAT and CDR2 as FQNNGV. The CDR3 nucleotides read TGTGCCAGCAGCTTGGCTAGGACAGCCTACGAGCAGTACTTC. This translates into CASSLARTAYEQYF.

In nucleotides, the CDR3 is TGTGCCAGCAGCTTAATCAATGAGCAGTTCTTC. This gives the protein CASSLINEQFF. V and J are TRBV7-2 and TRBJ2-1; D ambiguous. Trimming took off 2 bases at V and 6 bases at J, with 2 bases between the two ends. Germline CDR1 reads SGHTA; CDR2 reads FQGNSA. CDR3 length equals 11 residues. Using reference TRBV7-2 and TRBJ2-1 for the parts outside the CDR3, the full variable domain is GAGVSQSPSNKVTEKGKDVELRCDPISGHTALYWYRQSLGQGLEFLIYFQGNSAPDKSGLPSDRFSAERTGGSVSTLTIQRTQQEDSAVYLCASSLINEQFFGPGTRLTVL.

By frequency in the sample, this clone is large. V is TRBV29-1 and J is TRBJ1-5, with D perhaps matching TRBD1 (5 bases). Germline assignment: CDR1 SQVTM and CDR2 ANQGSEA. The CDR3 length is 13 residues. The V and J ends lost 5 bases and 3 bases respectively, with 11 bases between them. CDR3 sequence: CSVQMGTNQPQHF. In DNA form, the CDR3 reads TGCAGCGTTCAGATGGGGACCAATCAGCCCCAGCATTTT. The full variable domain, its missing parts supplied by reference TRBV29-1 and TRBJ1-5, is SAVISQKPSRDICQRGTSLTIQCQVDSQVTMMFWYRQQPGQSLTLIATANQGSEATYESGFVIDKFPISRPNLTFSTLTVSNMSPEDSSIYLCSVQMGTNQPQHFGDGTRLSIL.

V gene TRBV7-2 combines with J gene TRBJ1-1; 7 bases agree with TRBD1. V lost 5 bases, J lost 5 bases, and 5 bases stayed unmatched. Germline V lookup: CDR1 SGHTA, CDR2 FQGNSA. The CDR3 is 13 residues long. For the CDR3, the DNA is TGTGCCAGCAGCACCCGACAGGGAACTGAAGCTTTCTTT. This gives the protein CASSTRQGTEAFF. The full variable domain, completed using reference TRBV7-2 and TRBJ1-1, is GAGVSQSPSNKVTEKGKDVELRCDPISGHTALYWYRQSLGQGLEFLIYFQGNSAPDKSGLPSDRFSAERTGGSVSTLTIQRTQQEDSAVYLCASSTRQGTEAFFGQGTRLTVV.

This clone came up once. The V and J genes are TRBV5-6 and TRBJ2-7; maybe TRBD1 (5 bases). V was pared by 4 bases and J by 1 base, with 12 bases between. The CDR3 length is 14 residues. Germline CDR1 is SGHDT and CDR2 is YYEEEE. CDR3 region: CASSRGGKSYEQYF. The CDR3 region has the DNA TGTGCCAGCAGCAGGGGTGGTAAGTCCTACGAGCAGTACTTC.

The chain carries TRBV30 and TRBJ1-1; D is ambiguous. V gave up 4 bases and J gave up 0 bases, with 9 bases separating them. CDR3 size: 13 residues. Germline CDR1 and CDR2: GTSNPN and SVGIG (reference sequence). This chain's CDR3 is CAWKRTMNTEAFF. DNA of the CDR3: TGTGCCTGGAAGAGAACGATGAACACTGAAGCTTTCTTT.

The rearrangement uses TRBV11-3 and TRBJ2-1; maybe TRBD1 (6 bases). This CDR3 has 15 amino acids. Germline CDR1 and CDR2: SGHNT and YENEEA. V dropped 4 bases and J dropped 10 bases, with 20 bases sitting between them. DNA for the CDR3: TGTGCCAGCAGCTCCAGGGGTGAGGGGAGTCAGGAGCAGTTCTTC. Protein sequence: CASSSRGEGSQEQFF.

The chain employs TRBV2 and TRBJ2-1; 10 bases map to TRBD2. V was clipped by 6 bases and J by 8 bases; unmatched bases: 13. Looked up from germline, CDR1 is SNHLY and CDR2 is FYNNEI. The CDR3 length is 16 residues. This chain's CDR3 is CASRSRGLAASDEQFF. The DNA of the CDR3 is TGTGCCAGCAGATCCCGCGGACTAGCGGCTTCTGATGAGCAGTTCTTC.

By sample share, this clone is medium-sized. The rearrangement links TRBV4-3 to TRBJ2-7; no firm D call. The V end was cut by 1 base, the J end by 2 bases, with 15 bases between. Per germline, CDR1 LGHNA and CDR2 YSLEER. This CDR3 region has 16 residues. The CDR3 reads CASSQGLVSFTYEQYF. DNA of the CDR3: TGCGCCAGCAGCCAAGGATTGGTCAGTTTCACCTACGAGCAGTACTTC.

In this sample, this clone turned up a few times. The CDR3 spells CASSLAATGGETQYF. The CDR3 nucleotides read TGTGCCAGCAGCTTGGCGGCGACAGGGGGAGAGACCCAGTACTTC. The V and J genes are TRBV5-8 and TRBJ2-5; TRBD1 aligns across 9 bases. This CDR3 is built from 15 residues. The V gene's germline CDR1 is SGHTS and CDR2 YDEGEE. J was trimmed by 4 bases and V by 0 bases; bases with no gene match: 4.

As DNA, the CDR3 is TGTGCCAGCAGCTTAGCTGGGGTTGATACGCAGTATTTT. This gives the protein CASSLAGVDTQYF. The chain couples TRBV11-2 to TRBJ2-3; D is undetermined. There are 13 residues in the CDR3. Germline CDR1 SGHAT, CDR2 FQNNGV. V was trimmed by 1 base and J by 6 bases, leaving 8 bases between them.

The V gene is TRBV7-9, the J gene TRBJ2-5; TRBD2 is a possible D gene (6 bases). Germline V lookup: CDR1 SEHNR, CDR2 FQNEAQ (reference sequence). The CDR3 runs to 15 residues. Trimming stripped 5 bases from V and 5 bases from J, with 18 bases between. CDR3 protein: CASSRSGWAGETQYF. For the CDR3, the DNA is TGTGCCAGCAGCCGCTCCGGGTGGGCGGGGGAGACCCAGTACTTC.

This clone came up a few times. This chain links TRBV29-1 with TRBJ1-2; no reliable D call. Germline assignment: CDR1 SQVTM and CDR2 ANQGSEA. This CDR3 is 12 amino acids long. Trimming stripped 6 bases from V and 2 bases from J, with 10 bases between. CDR3 nucleotides: TGCAGCGTGGTAAGAGAAAACTATGGCTACACCTTC. This codes for CSVVRENYGYTF.

The chain links TRBV27 to TRBJ2-7, with a tentative D call TRBD1 (6 bases). Germline CDR1 is MNHEY and CDR2 is SMNVEV (reference sequence). The CDR3 is 15 residues long. The V gene lost 6 bases and the J gene lost 0 bases, with 15 bases spanning the gap. The CDR3 DNA reads TGTGCCAGCAGGCTACAGGGTGGGAGCTCCTACGAGCAGTACTTC. Protein product: CASRLQGGSSYEQYF.

The CDR3 here is CASSYSGIGTDTQYF. DNA for the CDR3: TGCGCCAGCAGCTATAGCGGGATAGGCACAGATACGCAGTATTTT. This sequence joins TRBV5-1 and TRBJ2-3, with 8 bases matching TRBD2. This CDR3 is 15 amino acids long. CDR1 and CDR2 (germline): SGHRS, YFSETQ. Unmatched junction bases numbered 4, after V lost 3 bases and J lost 1 base.

The chain has TRBV19 and TRBJ2-3; 7 bases fit TRBD2. Germline loops: CDR1 LNHDA, CDR2 SQIVND (reference sequence). V dropped 8 bases and J dropped 2; count of bases not matched to a gene: 10. The CDR3 has 15 amino acids. The chain's CDR3 is CASGSGKGLTDTQYF. The CDR3 DNA is TGTGCCAGTGGAAGCGGGAAGGGACTCACAGATACGCAGTATTTT.

A single count supports this clone. The chain links TRBV6-1 to TRBJ2-6, with D uncertain. Trimming left V 5 bases short and J 0 bases short, with 5 bases between. CDR3 length equals 14 residues. The germline V gene has CDR1 MNHNS and CDR2 SASEGT. The CDR3 nucleotides read TGTGCCAGCAGTATTTACTCTGGGGCCAACGTCCTGACTTTC. Translating it yields CASSIYSGANVLTF.

This rearrangement joins TRBV10-3 to TRBJ2-1; the D gene is possibly TRBD1 (6 bases). Germline lookup yields CDR1 ENHRY and CDR2 SYGVKD. The CDR3 runs 11 residues. V dropped 11 bases and J dropped 5 bases, with 10 bases sitting between them. The CDR3 is CAATGNNEQFF. The DNA for the CDR3 is TGTGCCGCAACAGGGAACAATGAGCAGTTCTTC.

The chain combines TRBV5-6 with TRBJ1-5; D might be TRBD1 (5 bases). The germline V gene encodes CDR1 SGHDT and CDR2 YYEEEE. Trimming removed 4 bases at V and 4 bases at J, with 18 bases between. This CDR3 region has 16 residues. Here the CDR3 reads CASSLTLGVRNQPQHF. CDR3 coding DNA: TGTGCCAGCAGCCTTACGCTAGGGGTAAGAAATCAGCCCCAGCATTTT.

This clone was counted between two and nine times. This sequence joins TRBV21-1 and TRBJ2-5; TRBD2 is the table's D call and was not checked against the DNA. TRBV21-1 is a listed pseudogene. The CDR3 length is 17 residues. The CDR3 nucleotides are TGTGCCAGCAGCAGACAAAGGTACTTAAGAGGAGGGGAGACCCAGTACTTC. Translated: CASSRQRYLRGGETQYF.